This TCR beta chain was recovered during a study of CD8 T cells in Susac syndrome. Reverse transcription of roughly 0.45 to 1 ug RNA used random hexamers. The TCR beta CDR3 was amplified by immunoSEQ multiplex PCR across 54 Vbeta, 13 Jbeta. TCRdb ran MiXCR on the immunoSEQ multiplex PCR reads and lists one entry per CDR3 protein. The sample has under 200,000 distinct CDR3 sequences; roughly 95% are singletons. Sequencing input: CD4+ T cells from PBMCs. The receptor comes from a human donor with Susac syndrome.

This CDR3 reads CASSLRTSWGEQFF. The CDR3 bases are TGTGCCAGCAGCCTCCGGACTAGCTGGGGTGAGCAGTTCTTC. The chain employs TRBV7-9 and TRBJ2-1; TRBD2 matches at 8 bases. This CDR3 has 14 residues. Germline CDR1 SEHNR, CDR2 FQNEAQ (reference sequence). After removal of 5 bases from V and 9 bases from J, the junction contained 9 bases not matched to a gene.